This paragraph covers one TCR beta chain sequence. Other nucleotide sequences from this sample produce the same CDR3. The data were obtained in a study of blood T cell repertoires in COVID-19. Study information: Acute-phase and convalescent COVID-19 samples originated in the United States, Italy and Spain.

Profiled with immunoSEQ multiplex PCR; TCRdb holds only in-frame clones, not every one. Among over 120,000 clones listed, around nine tenths were seen once. V was cut by 1 base and J by 2 bases, with 5 bases left in between. The CDR3 consists of 13 residues. CDR1 MGHRA and CDR2 YSYEKL come from the germline V gene. The sample consisted of peripheral blood. The chain joins TRBV4-1 to TRBJ1-1; no clear D gene. The sequence came from a woman aged 50 to 60 with active or convalescent COVID-19. The CDR3 DNA sequence: TGCGCCAGCAGCCAAGGAGGAAACACTGAAGCTTTCTTT. It translates to CASSQGGNTEAFF.